The 29 T cell receptor beta chains listed next were all sequenced from one sample in a study of CD4 T cells in relation to SARS-CoV-2 and coronaviruses. Sequenced by immunoSEQ multiplex PCR; TCRdb stores in-frame clones only, minus some. Among just over 35,000 clones listed, 77% were seen once. The antigens for these receptors are not known. Sequencing input: memory CD4+ T cells from PBMCs, cultured in vitro. The source is an adult with COVID-19.

This chain joins TRBV9 and TRBJ2-3, with unresolved D. The ends were cut back, 0 bases at V and 0 bases at J, with 8 bases in the middle. The CDR3 sequence is 15 residues long. From germline, CDR1 is SGDLS and CDR2 YYNGEE. The CDR3 sequence: CASSVVGRSTDTQYF. The CDR3 bases are TGTGCCAGCAGCGTAGTAGGACGGAGCACAGATACGCAGTATTTT.

The rearrangement joins TRBV3-1 (or the pseudogene TRBV3-2) to TRBJ2-7; maybe TRBD2 (6 bases). With 4 bases removed from V and 3 bases from J, the gap between germline ends came to 16 bases. Looked up from germline, CDR1 is LGHDT and CDR2 is YNNKEL (reference sequence). This CDR3 has 15 amino acids. CDR3 in amino acids: CASSLRASELYEQYF. The CDR3 nucleotides are TGTGCCAGCAGCCTCCGAGCTAGCGAACTCTACGAGCAGTACTTC.

This clone has just a few counts. The rearrangement uses TRBV19 and TRBJ2-5; the D gene could be TRBD1 or TRBD2 (6 bases each). The CDR3 spans 14 residues. The germline CDR1 and CDR2 sequences are LNHDA and SQIVND (reference sequence). V lost 7 bases to trimming and J lost 2 bases, with 14 bases between them. CDR3 DNA sequence: TGTGCCAGTAACCAAAGGGGGGAGCAAGAGACCCAGTACTTC. Translation: CASNQRGEQETQYF.

The genes are TRBV5-4 and TRBJ2-7; 9 positions agree with TRBD2. Trimming at V came to 10 bases and at J to 3 bases, leaving 8 bases not matched to a gene. This CDR3 contains 13 residues. CDR1 and CDR2 (germline): SGHNT, YYREEE (reference sequence). The CDR3 nucleotides read TGTGCCTGGGCTAGCGGGAATTTCTACGAGCAGTACTTC. Protein sequence: CAWASGNFYEQYF. The full variable domain, rest sourced from reference TRBV5-4 and TRBJ2-7, is ETGVTQSPTHLIKTRGQQVTLRCSSQSGHNTVSWYQQALGQGPQFIFQYYREEENGRGNFPPRFSGLQFPNYSSELNVNALELDDSALYLCAWASGNFYEQYFGPGTRLTVT.

V is TRBV29-1 and J is TRBJ2-3, with 8 bases that match TRBD1. Germline V gene lookup returns CDR1 SQVTM and CDR2 ANQGSEA. J lost 7 bases, V lost 6 bases, and 6 bases had no gene match. The CDR3 loop spans 12 amino acids. In DNA form, the CDR3 reads TGCAGCGTAGGGACAGGACGAAATACGCAGTATTTT. Amino acid sequence: CSVGTGRNTQYF.

This clone was picked up a small number of times. The chain employs TRBV5-6 and TRBJ2-7; D may be TRBD2 (5 bases). The CDR3 is 13 residues long. The germline V gene encodes CDR1 SGHDT and CDR2 YYEEEE. Trimming took 0 bases from V and 4 from J, leaving 8 bases between them. The chain's CDR3 is CASSLGPGYEQYF. DNA of the CDR3: TGTGCCAGCAGCTTGGGGCCGGGGTACGAGCAGTACTTC.

The chain links TRBV27 to TRBJ2-7; 10 bases map to TRBD2. Trimming removed 3 bases from V and 6 bases from J; junction bases left unmatched: 8. The CDR3 has 15 residues. Germline V lookup: CDR1 MNHEY, CDR2 SMNVEV (reference sequence). CDR3 bases: TGTGCCAGCAGTTTTGAACTAGCGGGAAGAAGCGAGCAGTACTTC. Protein: CASSFELAGRSEQYF.

V and J are TRBV25-1 and TRBJ1-3; D is possibly TRBD1 (5 bases). Germline V gives CDR1 MGHDK, CDR2 SYGVNS. V gave up 5 bases and J gave up 8 bases, with 19 bases separating them. CDR3 size: 15 residues. This CDR3 reads CASSLTGRRVDTIYF. CDR3 in DNA: TGTGCCAGCAGTTTAACAGGCCGAAGGGTGGACACCATATATTTT. The variable domain in full, with the rest retrieved from reference TRBV25-1 and TRBJ1-3, is EADIYQTPRYLVIGTGKKITLECSQTMGHDKMYWYQQDPGMELHLIHYSYGVNSTEKGDLSSESTVSRIRTEHFPLTLESARPSHTSQYLCASSLTGRRVDTIYFGEGSWLTVV.

J is TRBJ2-3 and V is TRBV27; weak D call: TRBD2 (6 bases). This CDR3 has 15 amino acids. Between the trimmed V and J ends, which lost 4 bases and 1 base, there was a span of 12 bases. The V gene's germline CDR1 is MNHEY and CDR2 SMNVEV (reference sequence). DNA of the CDR3: TGTGCCAGCAGTTATGGCGGGGCACGCACAGATACGCAGTATTTT. This encodes CASSYGGARTDTQYF.

The V call is TRBV6-5, the J call TRBJ1-1, with D uncertain. The CDR3 contains 14 residues. V was cut by 6 bases and J by 0 bases, with 11 bases left in between. The germline V gene has CDR1 MNHEY and CDR2 SVGAGI. CDR3 sequence: CASSIMDLNTEAFF. In DNA, the CDR3 is TGTGCCAGCAGCATCATGGATCTGAACACTGAAGCTTTCTTT.

The chain couples TRBV12-3 or TRBV12-4 to TRBJ1-2; weak D call: TRBD1 (5 bases). V lost 5 bases and J lost 2, with 6 bases in between. The CDR3 spans 12 residues. CDR3 in amino acids: CASSRDNYGYTF. Written as DNA, the CDR3 is TGTGCCAGCAGTAGGGACAACTATGGCTACACCTTC.

The chain uses TRBV7-2 and TRBJ1-2, with D possibly matching TRBD1 (6 bases). V was trimmed by 7 bases and J by 4 bases, leaving 22 bases between them. There are 16 residues in the CDR3. Germline assignment: CDR1 SGHTA and CDR2 FQGNSA. The CDR3 nucleotides read TGTGCCAGCACCTCCGAACAACAGGGACGAGCCTATGGCTACACCTTC. Amino acids: CASTSEQQGRAYGYTF.

V usage is TRBV12-3 or TRBV12-4 and J usage is TRBJ2-7, with D perhaps matching TRBD1 or TRBD2 (5 bases each). This CDR3 has 13 residues. The V gene lost 5 bases and the J gene lost 7 bases, with 15 bases spanning the gap. The CDR3 sequence is CASSRWDLGEQYF. The CDR3 DNA reads TGTGCCAGCAGTCGATGGGACCTCGGTGAGCAGTACTTC.

The V and J genes are TRBV6-6 and TRBJ2-2; TRBD2 aligns across 9 bases. CDR1 is MNHNY and CDR2 is SVGAGI in the germline V gene (reference sequence). The CDR3 consists of 14 residues. V was pared by 10 bases and J by 3 bases, with 6 bases of the junction left unmatched. CDR3 DNA: TGTGCCACCCGACTAGCGGCCCACACCGGGGAGCTGTTTTTT. Translated: CATRLAAHTGELFF.

The V gene is TRBV7-2, the J gene TRBJ2-1, with D maybe TRBD2 (5 bases). The V end lost 2 bases, the J end lost 4 bases, and 12 bases lay between the germline ends. The CDR3 extends over 15 amino acids. Germline-derived CDR1 and CDR2 are SGHTA and FQGNSA. The CDR3 loop reads CASSLSASGYNEQFF. CDR3 coding DNA: TGTGCCAGCAGCTTATCGGCCAGCGGTTACAATGAGCAGTTCTTC.

This chain uses TRBV6-2 or TRBV6-3 with TRBJ2-7; D is perhaps TRBD1 (6 bases). Deletions cut 5 bases from V and 1 base from J, with 12 bases between. Germline V gives CDR1 MNHEY, CDR2 SVGEGT. The CDR3 is 14 residues long. The CDR3 nucleotides are TGTGCCAGCAGTCCGGGGACATTTTCCTACGAGCAGTACTTC. As protein: CASSPGTFSYEQYF.

This clone was observed a single time. The genes are TRBV24-1 and TRBJ2-3, with 12 bases lining up with TRBD1. Germline CDR1 reads KGHDR; CDR2 reads SFDVKD. The CDR3 loop spans 18 amino acids. With V trimmed by 2 bases and J by 4 bases, 9 bases remained unmatched. The CDR3 sequence is CATSDWDRGQVGPDTQYF. The CDR3 nucleotides are TGTGCCACCAGTGATTGGGACAGGGGGCAAGTCGGGCCAGATACGCAGTATTTT.

The chain combines TRBV19 with TRBJ2-2; no definite D call. With 5 bases removed from V and 4 bases from J, the gap between germline ends came to 8 bases. Germline V gene lookup returns CDR1 LNHDA and CDR2 SQIVND (reference sequence). CDR3 length: 13 amino acids. The CDR3 bases are TGTGCCAGTAGTCTGGGTTTCACCGGGGAGCTGTTTTTT. It yields the protein CASSLGFTGELFF.

The chain has TRBV5-1 and TRBJ2-5, with a tentative D call TRBD2 (5 bases). Germline-derived CDR1 and CDR2 are SGHRS and YFSETQ. V lost 4 bases and J 2 bases, leaving 15 bases between the germline ends. The CDR3 consists of 15 residues. The DNA for the CDR3 is TGCGCCAGCAGCGCGGGTCCGGGCCCGCAAGAGACCCAGTACTTC. Amino acid sequence: CASSAGPGPQETQYF.

V and J are TRBV3-1 (or the pseudogene TRBV3-2) and TRBJ2-2, with 9 bases aligning to TRBD1. V was clipped by 2 bases and J by 5 bases; unmatched bases: 3. CDR3 size: 15 residues. The germline V gene has CDR1 LGHDT and CDR2 YNNKEL (reference sequence). CDR3 sequence: CASSQSDRGTGELFF. The CDR3 DNA reads TGTGCCAGCAGCCAATCTGACAGGGGGACCGGGGAGCTGTTTTTT.

This chain connects TRBV28 to TRBJ2-7; D call uncertain. The CDR3 loop spans 14 amino acids. Germline CDR1 and CDR2: MDHEN and SYDVKM. The V and J ends lost 1 base and 6 bases respectively, with 13 bases between them. The CDR3 spells CASSLYPVVGEQYF. The CDR3 region has the DNA TGTGCCAGCAGTTTATACCCGGTCGTTGGCGAGCAGTACTTC.

The sample holds one count of this clone. The chain employs TRBV10-3 and TRBJ2-1; TRBD2 matches 8 bases. The CDR3 runs to 13 residues. Germline CDR1 reads ENHRY; CDR2 reads SYGVKD. Losses at the gene ends were 10 bases for V and 11 bases for J; bases not matched to a gene: 13. The CDR3 here is CATLAFGGEKQFF. In DNA form, the CDR3 reads TGTGCCACCCTGGCCTTCGGGGGGGAAAAGCAGTTCTTC.

This clone was recorded once. This chain connects TRBV7-8 to TRBJ1-3; tentative D call: TRBD1 (5 bases). From germline, CDR1 is SGHVS and CDR2 FQNEAQ. Deletions cut 6 bases from V and 0 bases from J, with 15 bases between. This CDR3 is built from 16 residues. The CDR3 DNA sequence: TGTGCCAGCAGTTACGGGGCAGGTAACTCTGGAAACACCATATATTTT. Translation: CASSYGAGNSGNTIYF.

This clone was counted only a few times. This chain links TRBV5-1 with TRBJ2-7, with D possibly called TRBD1 or TRBD2 (5 bases each). Trimming cost V 8 bases and J 4 bases, with 19 bases left between them. The CDR3 sequence is 14 residues long. Germline V lookup: CDR1 SGHRS, CDR2 YFSETQ. DNA of the CDR3: TGCGCCAGTACCCCGGGACCACGAGTTTACGAGCAGTACTTC. The encoded protein is CASTPGPRVYEQYF. The full variable domain, with the rest looked up from reference TRBV5-1 and TRBJ2-7, is KAGVTQTPRYLIKTRGQQVTLSCSPISGHRSVSWYQQTPGQGLQFLFEYFSETQRNKGNFPGRFSGRQFSNSRSEMNVSTLELGDSALYLCASTPGPRVYEQYFGPGTRLTVT.

The chain carries TRBV28 and TRBJ2-1, with 9 nucleotides matching TRBD1. V gave up 6 bases and J gave up 6 bases; unmatched junction bases: 6. This CDR3 is 14 amino acids long. CDR1 is MDHEN and CDR2 is SYDVKM in the germline V gene. Here the CDR3 reads CASSRDRVSNEQFF. The CDR3 coding sequence is TGTGCCAGCAGCCGGGACAGGGTATCCAATGAGCAGTTCTTC.

This clone occurred a few times. V usage is TRBV27 and J usage is TRBJ2-2; D ambiguous. The V gene's germline CDR1 is MNHEY and CDR2 SMNVEV (reference sequence). The CDR3 has 15 amino acids. V was pared by 7 bases and J by 2 bases, with 14 bases between. The CDR3 loop is CASKRTTFNTGELFF. Here the CDR3 DNA reads TGTGCCAGCAAGAGAACCACTTTCAACACCGGGGAGCTGTTTTTT.

The V call is TRBV28, the J call TRBJ1-4; the D gene is possibly TRBD1 (5 bases). The CDR3 is made up of 14 amino acids. V lost 6 bases to trimming and J lost 2 bases, with 10 bases between them. Germline loops: CDR1 MDHEN, CDR2 SYDVKM. The CDR3 spells CASSGTDTNEKLFF. The CDR3 bases are TGTGCCAGCAGCGGGACCGACACTAATGAAAAACTGTTTTTT. Variable domain in full (rest from reference TRBV28 and TRBJ1-4): DVKVTQSSRYLVKRTGEKVFLECVQDMDHENMFWYRQDPGLGLRLIYFSYDVKMKEKGDIPEGYSVSREKKERFSLILESASTNQTSMYLCASSGTDTNEKLFFGSGTQLSVL.

V gene TRBV5-4 combines with J gene TRBJ2-3; 9 bases are shared with TRBD2. The CDR3 contains 20 residues. After removal of 0 bases from V and 0 bases from J, the junction contained 14 bases not matched to a gene. From germline, CDR1 is SGHNT and CDR2 YYREEE (reference sequence). The CDR3 is CASSLGGLAGSRTSTDTQYF. The CDR3 DNA is TGTGCCAGCAGCTTGGGCGGGCTAGCGGGGTCACGGACTAGCACAGATACGCAGTATTTT.

This clone was seen once. This chain uses TRBV29-1 with TRBJ1-4, with D perhaps matching TRBD1 (6 bases). With 6 bases removed from V and 8 bases from J, the gap between germline ends came to 13 bases. The CDR3 consists of 12 residues. CDR1 and CDR2 from the germline V gene are SQVTM and ANQGSEA. The CDR3 region is CSVGGGVEKLFF. CDR3 DNA sequence: TGCAGCGTGGGAGGGGGGGTAGAAAAACTGTTTTTT.